The present TCR beta chain was sequenced within a study of PD-L1 blockade in urothelial cancer. Study-level background: Of approximately 29 patients, about 25 were males with bladder-origin urothelial cancer.

Measured with immunoSEQ multiplex PCR; TCRdb has only the in-frame clones, and not every one. The sample records 75,000 to 95,000 clones, under 95% being singletons. Of note for this clone: Its antigen is currently unknown.

This CDR3 has 13 residues. Whole-study findings and limits: Greater 3-week expansion of tumor-associated blood clones was recorded for durable-benefit patients.

Time point noted: peripheral blood 6 weeks after treatment start. Locally advanced or metastatic urothelial carcinoma was present in patients. Pretreatment and on-treatment blood mononuclear cell samples were taken, totaling between 1 and 8 time points per patient. V and J are TRBV21-1 and TRBJ2-3; the tabulated D call, TRBD1, remains unverified against the DNA. TRBV21-1 corresponds to a pseudogene. Sequenced material: PBMCs, taken around atezolizumab (anti-PD-L1) treatment. The sequence derives from a woman of 80 years or more with urothelial cancer. CDR3: CASSKGQRDTQYF. The CDR3, as DNA: TGTGCCAGCAGCAAAGGACAGAGAGATACGCAGTATTTT.